This T cell receptor beta chain was sequenced during a study of regulatory T cells in long-lasting Graves disease. Trimming cost V 4 bases and J 5 bases; bases outside gene matches: 6. The CDR3 sequence is 15 residues long. Germline lookup yields CDR1 SEHNR and CDR2 FQNEAQ (reference sequence). In building TCR beta libraries, iRepertoire HTBI primers were used together with Arm-PCR of CDR3 regions. TCRdb reprocessed the multiplex PCR reads with MiXCR, giving one entry per CDR3 protein. The repertoire holds over 450,000 distinct CDR3 sequences, with around 12% as singletons. The sample's time point: newly diagnosed GD, antithyroid drugs for less than 3 months. The TCR library was prepared using RNA isolated from PBMCs. This same sample was also part of a study on T cells in Graves' hyperthyroidism and ophthalmopathy. From that paper: Ophthalmopathy was separated from stable hyperthyroidism by a 13 V-J model.

The starting material was peripheral blood mononuclear cells (PBMCs), obtained at new diagnosis, from a patient treated with antithyroid drugs. The rearrangement links TRBV7-9 to TRBJ2-3; 10 bases align to TRBD1. The receptor comes from a woman aged 25-40 years with Graves disease. As DNA, the CDR3 is TGTGCCAGCAGCTCAAGGGACAGGGGAGGAGATACGCAGTATTTT. It is translated as CASSSRDRGGDTQYF. Filled out from reference TRBV7-9 and TRBJ2-3, the complete variable domain reads DTGVSQNPRHKITKRGQNVTFRCDPISEHNRLYWYRQTLGQGPEFLTYFQNEAQLEKSRLLSDRFSAERPKGSFSTLEIQRTEQGDSAMYLCASSSRDRGGDTQYFGPGTRLTVL.